Listed here are 7 T cell receptor beta chains from one sample, sequenced in a study of T-cell memory formation after mild COVID-19. From the 5' RACE reads, TCRdb called clonotypes with MiXCR, one entry per CDR3 protein. The data hold about 310,000 distinct CDR3 sequences, with approximately 16% observed a single time. Sample: PBMCs or a T cell subset sorted from them (not recorded which). The receptor set was obtained from a man between 18 and 35 years old who had mild COVID-19 (a few samples of this study predate the infection). Cell type and time point are not known.

The V gene is TRBV12-3 or TRBV12-4, the J gene TRBJ1-2; 7 bases are shared with TRBD1. The CDR3 sequence is 13 residues long. V was pared by 7 bases and J by 7 bases, with 9 bases of the junction left unmatched. The CDR3 loop is CASTFRGAGGYTF. The CDR3 DNA reads TGTGCCAGCACCTTCAGGGGGGCGGGTGGCTACACCTTC.

The chain uses TRBV5-1 and TRBJ2-7, with D possibly TRBD1 on 5 matching bases. This CDR3 is built from 12 residues. Deletions cut 5 bases from V and 4 bases from J, with 10 bases between. Germline V CDR1 and CDR2: SGHRS, YFSETQ. The CDR3 spells CASRGAFYEQYF. CDR3 nucleotide sequence: TGCGCCAGCAGAGGGGCATTTTACGAGCAGTACTTC.

This clonotype appeared a few times. This sequence joins TRBV18 and TRBJ1-5; possibly TRBD1 for D (6 bases). Per the germline V gene, CDR1 is KGHSH and CDR2 is LQKENI. V was trimmed by 3 bases and J by 5 bases, leaving 17 bases between them. The CDR3 length is 16 residues. CDR3 protein: CASSPGGAQGYQPQHF. DNA of the CDR3: TGTGCCAGCTCACCTGGGGGGGCGCAAGGGTATCAGCCCCAGCATTTT.

The chain employs TRBV5-1 and TRBJ1-3; 9 bases are shared with TRBD1. This CDR3 region has 16 residues. Trimming removed 4 bases from V and 4 bases from J; junction bases left unmatched: 9. The germline CDR1 and CDR2 sequences are SGHRS and YFSETQ. CDR3 nucleotides: TGCGCCAGCAGCCCCCCCGGGACAGGGAGAGGAAACACCATATATTTT. It codes for CASSPPGTGRGNTIYF.

The chain carries TRBV7-9 and TRBJ2-4; tentative D call: TRBD1 (6 bases). In germline, CDR1 is SEHNR, CDR2 FQNEAQ (reference sequence). The CDR3 runs 14 residues. Deletions cut 7 bases from V and 7 bases from J, with 17 bases between. The CDR3 sequence: CASTEGTPRNIQYF. The CDR3 region has the DNA TGTGCCAGCACCGAGGGGACACCTCGGAACATTCAGTACTTC.

This chain uses TRBV5-1 with TRBJ1-2, with a weak D call TRBD1 (5 bases). The germline gives CDR1 SGHRS, CDR2 YFSETQ. The CDR3 is 12 residues long. V shed 9 bases and J shed 5 bases, with 14 bases lying between them. The CDR3 nucleotides read TGCGCCACCGCCAGGGATAAGTATGGCTACACCTTC. Residues: CATARDKYGYTF.

This clonotype has only a few counts. The chain recombines TRBV29-1 with TRBJ1-2; D remains ambiguous. The CDR3 is made up of 14 amino acids. Germline V lookup: CDR1 SQVTM, CDR2 ANQGSEA. V dropped 6 bases and J dropped 8 bases, with 22 bases sitting between them. This chain's CDR3 is CSVGTLGRKSGYTF. The CDR3 DNA reads TGCAGCGTGGGAACCTTAGGACGGAAGAGCGGCTACACCTTC.